The next 9 T cell receptor beta chains were all read from a single sample in a study of T cell repertoires in cytomegalovirus infection. TCRdb processed the reads anew with MiXCR; each CDR3 protein has one entry. The sample holds roughly 990,000 distinct CDR3 sequences, less than 35% seen once. No antigens are known for them. Sequencing was performed on cultured CD8+ T cells from PBMCs, taken from culture after CMV antigen stimulation. Receptors originate from a human donor in good health (CMV status not recorded). Some clones in this sample may be carry-over from other donors' samples.

This clonotype was counted between two and nine times. CDR3 nucleotide sequence: TGTGCCAGCAGCGGGGGACGGAATAGCAATCAGCCCCAGCATTTT. Translating it yields CASSGGRNSNQPQHF. V and J are TRBV27 and TRBJ1-5; a weak D match, TRBD1 (5 bases). Germline CDR1 reads MNHEY; CDR2 reads SMNVEV (reference sequence). V lost 6 bases and J 0 bases, leaving 12 bases between the germline ends. The CDR3 has 15 residues.

The CDR3 loop is CSARDYLAGGSNTGELFF. DNA of the CDR3: TGCAGTGCTAGAGATTACCTAGCGGGGGGCTCTAACACCGGGGAGCTGTTTTTT. The chain has TRBV20-1 and TRBJ2-2; 11 bases are shared with TRBD2. The germline V gene encodes CDR1 DFQATT and CDR2 SNEGSKA (reference sequence). This CDR3 has 18 residues. The J segment lost 2 bases and the V segment lost 0 bases, leaving 8 bases of the junction unmatched.

This clonotype was counted a few times. The chain carries TRBV7-2 and TRBJ2-5; D is ambiguous. The CDR3 contains 15 residues. The ends were cut back, 5 bases at V and 4 bases at J, with 17 bases in the middle. Germline V lookup: CDR1 SGHTA, CDR2 FQGNSA. The DNA for the CDR3 is TGTGCCAGCAGCGTATTGGTGGCGGTGGGAGAGACCCAGTACTTC. Translated, it gives CASSVLVAVGETQYF. The full variable domain, its missing parts supplied by reference TRBV7-2 and TRBJ2-5, is GAGVSQSPSNKVTEKGKDVELRCDPISGHTALYWYRQSLGQGLEFLIYFQGNSAPDKSGLPSDRFSAERTGGSVSTLTIQRTQQEDSAVYLCASSVLVAVGETQYFGPGTRLLVL.

For the CDR3, the DNA is TGTGCCAGCCACCCGGGGGGTAGCAATCAGCCCCAGCATTTT. Its protein is CASHPGGSNQPQHF. This chain uses TRBV27 with TRBJ1-5, with a weak D call TRBD1 (5 bases). Germline V gene sequence: CDR1 MNHEY, CDR2 SMNVEV (reference sequence). The CDR3 sequence is 14 residues long. V lost 8 bases, J lost 0 bases, and 11 bases lay in between.

This clonotype was found many times. The chain is built from TRBV7-2 and TRBJ2-1; tentatively, D is TRBD1 (6 bases). Per germline, CDR1 SGHTA and CDR2 FQGNSA. The CDR3 runs to 16 residues. V shed 6 bases and J shed 4 bases, with 19 bases lying between them. CDR3 sequence: CASRNLQGSFYNEQFF. In nucleotides, the CDR3 is TGTGCCAGCAGAAATCTACAGGGTTCTTTTTACAATGAGCAGTTCTTC.

This sequence joins TRBV20-1 and TRBJ1-1; 9 bases align to TRBD1. Germline lookup yields CDR1 DFQATT and CDR2 SNEGSKA (reference sequence). This CDR3 has 15 residues. With 4 bases clipped from V and 3 bases from J, the junction kept 9 bases outside the gene matches. The CDR3 DNA sequence: TGCAGTGCTATAGGGACAGGGAGGGTCCACACTGAAGCTTTCTTT. This codes for CSAIGTGRVHTEAFF.

The sample holds a few counts of this clonotype. The chain recombines TRBV7-9 with TRBJ2-2, with 8 bases lining up with TRBD1. From germline, CDR1 is SEHNR and CDR2 FQNEAQ (reference sequence). J lost 4 bases, V lost 6 bases, and 7 bases had no gene match. The CDR3 is made up of 15 amino acids. This CDR3 is CASSRTGPFTGELFF. CDR3 DNA: TGTGCCAGCAGTCGGACAGGGCCTTTCACCGGGGAGCTGTTTTTT.

The rearrangement uses TRBV10-3 and TRBJ2-5; a weak D match, TRBD1 (5 bases). The germline gives CDR1 ENHRY, CDR2 SYGVKD. V gave up 10 bases and J gave up 6 bases, with 12 bases separating them. CDR3 length: 11 amino acids. Here the CDR3 DNA reads TGTGCCACCCAGGGTCCCCAGACCCAGTACTTC. This codes for CATQGPQTQYF.

This clonotype was counted between two and nine times. J is TRBJ2-5 and V is TRBV7-6, with TRBD1 matching over 7 bases. With V trimmed by 4 bases and J by 5 bases, 10 bases remained unmatched. The CDR3 sequence is 15 residues long. The V gene's germline CDR1 is SGHVS and CDR2 FNYEAQ. The CDR3 protein is CASSSGQPEYETQYF. For the CDR3, the DNA is TGTGCCAGCAGCTCGGGACAGCCAGAGTATGAGACCCAGTACTTC.